One and the same sample provided the 27 T cell receptor beta chains below, sequenced in a study of hypomethylating agent response in myelodysplastic syndrome. The data were produced by immunoSEQ multiplex PCR, yet TCRdb's version contains in-frame clones alone and is incomplete. The data show about 1,700 clones, with about 86% seen just once and around 4.8% held by the top ten. The sequencing used bone marrow, collected before or after starting hypomethylating agent treatment for myelodysplastic syndrome (not recorded which). Receptors originate from a human donor with myelodysplastic syndrome.

The rearrangement uses TRBV6-1 and TRBJ2-5; D possibly corresponds to TRBD2 (6 bases). CDR3 length: 14 amino acids. V shed 2 bases and J shed 7 bases, with 14 bases lying between them. Germline CDR1 and CDR2: MNHNS and SASEGT. CDR3 bases: TGTGCCAGCAGTGAAATGGGGGACTCAGGGACCCAGTACTTC. Its protein is CASSEMGDSGTQYF.

The chain couples TRBV7-3 to TRBJ2-4, with 13 bases fitting TRBD2. This CDR3 has 16 amino acids. Per germline, CDR1 SGHTA and CDR2 FQGTGA. V was clipped by 5 bases and J by 2 bases; unmatched bases: 3. The chain's CDR3 is CASSPGLAGPKNIQYF. CDR3 bases: TGTGCCAGCAGCCCGGGACTAGCGGGACCCAAAAACATTCAGTACTTC. Variable domain in full (rest from reference TRBV7-3 and TRBJ2-4): GAGVSQTPSNKVTEKGKYVELRCDPISGHTALYWYRQSLGQGPEFLIYFQGTGAADDSGLPNDRFFAVRPEGSVSTLKIQRTERGDSAVYLCASSPGLAGPKNIQYFGAGTRLSVL.

V is TRBV29-1 and J is TRBJ2-1; D unclear. Trimming pared 1 base from V and 6 bases from J, leaving 7 bases between. The CDR3 has 12 amino acids. Germline CDR1 SQVTM, CDR2 ANQGSEA. The CDR3 region has the DNA TGCAGCGTTGAAGCTACTGCCAATGAGCAGTTCTTC. Translated: CSVEATANEQFF.

V is TRBV5-5 and J is TRBJ2-7; D remains unclear. Trimming took off 4 bases at V and 1 base at J, with 15 bases between the two ends. Germline lookup yields CDR1 SGHKS and CDR2 YYEKEE (reference sequence). There are 15 residues in the CDR3. CDR3 loop: CASSKVPGRSYEQYF. The CDR3 bases are TGTGCCAGCAGCAAGGTCCCCGGCAGGTCCTACGAGCAGTACTTC. The whole variable domain, remainder taken from reference TRBV5-5 and TRBJ2-7, is DAGVTQSPTHLIKTRGQQVTLRCSPISGHKSVSWYQQVLGQGPQFIFQYYEKEERGRGNFPDRFSARQFPNYSSELNVNALLLGDSALYLCASSKVPGRSYEQYFGPGTRLTVT.

The genes are TRBV18 and TRBJ1-1; D remains unclear. This CDR3 region has 14 residues. Germline V CDR1 and CDR2: KGHSH, LQKENI. V was pared by 2 bases and J by 2 bases, with 9 bases between. CDR3 DNA: TGTGCCAGCTCACCAAGGGAGACTAACACTGAAGCTTTCTTT. Translating it yields CASSPRETNTEAFF.

The CDR3: CASSPIRGERAEQFF. The CDR3 region has the DNA TGTGCCAGCAGCCCGATCCGGGGGGAGCGGGCAGAGCAGTTCTTC. The rearrangement links TRBV6-6 to TRBJ2-1; 7 bases are a match to TRBD2. The CDR3 sequence is 15 residues long. Germline V gene sequence: CDR1 MNHNY, CDR2 SVGAGI (reference sequence). With V trimmed by 6 bases and J by 10 bases, 15 bases remained unmatched.

This clone showed up just a few times. The V and J genes are TRBV5-5 and TRBJ2-7; unclear D gene. The germline gives CDR1 SGHKS, CDR2 YYEKEE (reference sequence). The CDR3 runs to 14 residues. Trimming took 2 bases from V and 0 from J, leaving 9 bases between them. The CDR3 reads CASSFRLHSYEQYV. The CDR3 bases are TGTGCCAGCAGCTTTCGACTGCACTCCTACGAGCAGTACGTC.

The V gene is TRBV30, the J gene TRBJ1-2; D ambiguous. CDR1 and CDR2 from the germline V gene are GTSNPN and SVGIG (reference sequence). Trimming removed 8 bases at V and 7 bases at J, with 17 bases between. The CDR3 is 12 residues long. In nucleotides, the CDR3 is TGTGCCGGTATGGAGGGCTCGAGTGGCTACACCTTC. Residues: CAGMEGSSGYTF.

In this sample, this clone turned up a few times. The chain joins TRBV5-1 to TRBJ2-2; 7 bases fit TRBD1. J lost 6 bases, V lost 3 bases, and 8 bases had no gene match. CDR3 size: 15 residues. Germline values: CDR1 SGHRS, CDR2 YFSETQ. The CDR3 DNA sequence: TGCGCCAGCAGCTCGGACAGGTTTAACGCCGGGGAGCTGTTTTTT. Encoded protein: CASSSDRFNAGELFF.

The chain employs TRBV30 and TRBJ2-3; TRBD1 might be the D (6 bases). The CDR3 sequence is 13 residues long. Germline V gene lookup returns CDR1 GTSNPN and CDR2 SVGIG (reference sequence). The ends were cut back, 0 bases at V and 7 bases at J, with 11 bases in the middle. CDR3 bases: TGTGCCTGGAGTGTACCACAGGGCAATACGCAGTATTTT. Its translation: CAWSVPQGNTQYF.

This chain links TRBV7-9 with TRBJ2-3, with 8 bases identical to TRBD1. Trimming at V came to 5 bases and at J to 1 base, leaving 5 bases not matched to a gene. The CDR3 consists of 15 residues. Looked up from germline, CDR1 is SEHNR and CDR2 is FQNEAQ (reference sequence). The CDR3 DNA reads TGTGCCAGCAGCCTGACGGGACAGGGCACAGATACGCAGTATTTT. This translates into CASSLTGQGTDTQYF.

The chain couples TRBV6-1 to TRBJ1-5; tentative D call: TRBD1 (6 bases). This CDR3 comprises 15 residues. Trimming removed 3 bases at V and 2 bases at J, with 11 bases between. Germline V gives CDR1 MNHNS, CDR2 SASEGT. DNA of the CDR3: TGTGCCAGCAGTGAGTGGGGGGCCGGCAATCAGCCCCAGCATTTT. This codes for CASSEWGAGNQPQHF.

The rearrangement joins TRBV9 to TRBJ1-2; TRBD1 matches 9 bases. The V gene's germline CDR1 is SGDLS and CDR2 YYNGEE. Unmatched junction bases numbered 1, after V lost 3 bases and J lost 7 bases. The CDR3 runs to 12 residues. This CDR3 reads CASSGTGVGYTF. The CDR3 DNA sequence: TGTGCCAGCAGCGGGACAGGGGTTGGCTACACCTTC.

V gene TRBV11-2 combines with J gene TRBJ2-6, with 9 nucleotides matching TRBD1. Germline trimming cut 10 bases from V and 0 bases from J; bases unmatched to any gene: 7. The CDR3 extends over 16 amino acids. The V gene's germline CDR1 is SGHAT and CDR2 FQNNGV. CDR3 in DNA: TGTGCCATCCGGGACAGGGCTAACTCTGGGGCCAACGTCCTGACTTTC. Amino acids: CAIRDRANSGANVLTF.

This chain connects TRBV19 to TRBJ2-2, with TRBD2 matching over 12 bases. This CDR3 contains 14 residues. J gave up 5 bases and V 9 bases, and 4 bases lay outside the gene matches. CDR1 LNHDA and CDR2 SQIVND come from the germline V gene (reference sequence). The CDR3 is CASEGTSGTGELFF. The CDR3 nucleotides are TGTGCCAGCGAGGGGACTAGCGGGACCGGGGAGCTGTTTTTT.

The genes are TRBV13 and TRBJ2-1; D tentatively fits TRBD1 or TRBD2 (6 bases each). This CDR3 comprises 15 residues. The V and J ends lost 5 bases and 5 bases respectively, with 16 bases between them. Per the germline V gene, CDR1 is PRHDT and CDR2 is FYEKMQ (reference sequence). For the CDR3, the DNA is TGTGCCAGCAGCCTAAGGGGGGAGGTCAACAATGAGCAGTTCTTC. This sequence encodes CASSLRGEVNNEQFF. Drawing the rest from reference TRBV13 and TRBJ2-1, the complete variable domain is AAGVIQSPRHLIKEKRETATLKCYPIPRHDTVYWYQQGPGQDPQFLISFYEKMQSDKGSIPDRFSAQQFSDYHSELNMSSLELGDSALYFCASSLRGEVNNEQFFGPGTRLTVL.

This clone was seen only once. This chain links TRBV19 with TRBJ1-1; D possibly corresponds to TRBD1 (5 bases). Germline V gene data show CDR1 as LNHDA and CDR2 as SQIVND (reference sequence). The V and J ends lost 1 base and 6 bases respectively, with 9 bases between them. The CDR3 runs 13 residues. The CDR3: CASSIAGGAEAFF. The CDR3 DNA sequence: TGTGCCAGTAGTATAGCCGGGGGGGCTGAAGCTTTCTTT.

The chain's CDR3 is CAWSRDTNQPQHF. In nucleotides, the CDR3 is TGTGCCTGGAGCCGGGACACCAATCAGCCCCAGCATTTT. The genes are TRBV30 and TRBJ1-5; D is possibly TRBD1 (6 bases). Trimming removed 3 bases at V and 3 bases at J, with 9 bases between. The CDR3 is 13 amino acids. From germline, CDR1 is GTSNPN and CDR2 SVGIG (reference sequence).

This clone came up once. The rearrangement links TRBV10-1 to TRBJ2-1; TRBD2 matches at 13 bases. This CDR3 is 17 amino acids long. The trim removed 4 bases at V and 9 bases at J, leaving 12 bases unmatched. Germline V gives CDR1 WNHNN, CDR2 SYGVQD (reference sequence). The CDR3 DNA reads as TGCGCCAGCAGTGGAGAGACTAGCGGGAGGCTGTCGAGTGAGCAGTTCTTC. It specifies CASSGETSGRLSSEQFF.

This clone was seen only once. The V call is TRBV11-2, the J call TRBJ2-7, with a tentative D call TRBD2 (8 bases). Per the germline V gene, CDR1 is SGHAT and CDR2 is FQNNGV. V was pared by 7 bases and J by 1 base, with 17 bases between. The CDR3 sequence is 15 residues long. For the CDR3, the DNA is TGTGCCAGCACCCTTAGCGGGACAGTATCCTACGAGCAGTACTTC. The encoded protein is CASTLSGTVSYEQYF.

This clone is deemed large. This chain links TRBV2 with TRBJ2-1; TRBD2 matches at 8 bases. Germline CDR1 SNHLY, CDR2 FYNNEI. Trimming cost V 6 bases and J 0 bases; bases outside gene matches: 4. The CDR3 is made up of 15 amino acids. The CDR3 sequence is CASRTGTSSYNEQFF. In nucleotides, the CDR3 is TGTGCCAGCAGGACCGGGACTAGCTCCTACAATGAGCAGTTCTTC.

The chain is built from TRBV5-1 and TRBJ2-1, with D possibly TRBD2 on 5 matching bases. CDR3 length equals 14 residues. Trimming cost V 7 bases and J 7 bases, with 18 bases left between them. The germline CDR1 and CDR2 sequences are SGHRS and YFSETQ. CDR3 protein: CASAPGIQGNEQFF. The CDR3 nucleotides are TGCGCCAGCGCCCCCGGGATACAAGGAAATGAGCAGTTCTTC.

This chain joins TRBV18 and TRBJ2-6; perhaps D is TRBD1 or TRBD2 (5 bases each). This CDR3 contains 19 residues. The germline CDR1 and CDR2 sequences are KGHSH and LQKENI. With 2 bases removed from V and 4 bases from J, the gap between germline ends came to 21 bases. The CDR3: CASSPINSGTTTGANVLTF. CDR3 nucleotides: TGTGCCAGCTCACCAATCAATTCTGGGACCACGACCGGGGCCAACGTCCTGACTTTC. Filled out from reference TRBV18 and TRBJ2-6, the complete variable domain reads NAGVMQNPRHLVRRRGQEARLRCSPMKGHSHVYWYRQLPEEGLKFMVYLQKENIIDESGMPKERFSAEFPKEGPSILRIQQVVRGDSAAYFCASSPINSGTTTGANVLTFGAGSRLTVL.

This chain joins TRBV6-6 and TRBJ1-1, with D uncertain. There are 12 residues in the CDR3. Germline V gene lookup returns CDR1 MNHNY and CDR2 SVGAGI (reference sequence). Trimming left V 6 bases short and J 4 bases short, with 9 bases between. For the CDR3, the DNA is TGTGCCAGCAGCAACCAAATCACTGAAGCTTTCTTT. It codes for CASSNQITEAFF.

V is TRBV20-1 and J is TRBJ1-1; no clear D gene. This CDR3 has 11 amino acids. Per the germline V gene, CDR1 is DFQATT and CDR2 is SNEGSKA (reference sequence). The CDR3 reads CIVPVAGEAFF. CDR3 DNA sequence: TGCATCGTCCCCGTAGCAGGCGAAGCTTTCTTT.

CDR3 protein: CASSLEGNTYNEQFF. In nucleotides, the CDR3 is TGCGCCAGCAGCTTGGAAGGCAATACCTACAATGAGCAGTTCTTC. V is TRBV5-1 and J is TRBJ2-1; no reliable D call. From germline, CDR1 is SGHRS and CDR2 YFSETQ. The CDR3 has 15 amino acids. The V and J ends lost 0 bases and 2 bases respectively, with 9 bases between them.

This clone has just one count. The chain combines TRBV5-1 with TRBJ2-7, with D maybe TRBD2 (6 bases). V was shortened by 6 bases and J by 0 bases, with 7 bases between the two germline ends. Germline CDR1 SGHRS, CDR2 YFSETQ. The CDR3 totals 12 residues. CDR3 sequence reads: CASNGGSYEQYF. In DNA form, the CDR3 reads TGCGCCAGCAACGGGGGCTCCTACGAGCAGTACTTC.